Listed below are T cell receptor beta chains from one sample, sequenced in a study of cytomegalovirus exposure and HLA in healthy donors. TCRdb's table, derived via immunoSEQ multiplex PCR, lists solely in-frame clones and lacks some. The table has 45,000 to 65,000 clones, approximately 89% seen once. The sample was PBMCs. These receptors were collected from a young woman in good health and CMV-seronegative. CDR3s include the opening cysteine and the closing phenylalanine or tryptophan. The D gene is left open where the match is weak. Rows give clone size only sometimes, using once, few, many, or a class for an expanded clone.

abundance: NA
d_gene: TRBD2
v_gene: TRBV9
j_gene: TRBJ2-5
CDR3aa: CASNSGTSVQETQYF
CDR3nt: TGTGCCAGCAATTCCGGGACTAGTGTACAAGAGACCCAGTACTTC

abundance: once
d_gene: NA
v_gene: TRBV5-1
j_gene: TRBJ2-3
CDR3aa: CASSARGRGTDTQYF
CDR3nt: TGCGCCAGCAGCGCGCGGGGACGAGGCACAGATACGCAGTATTTT

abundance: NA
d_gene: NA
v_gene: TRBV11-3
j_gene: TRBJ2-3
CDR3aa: CASSQYGQPTDTQYF
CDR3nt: TGTGCCAGCAGCCAATACGGACAGCCCACAGATACGCAGTATTTT

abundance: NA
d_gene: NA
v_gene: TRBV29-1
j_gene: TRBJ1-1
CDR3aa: CSVVLGRTISEAFF
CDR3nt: TGCAGCGTTGTACTGGGCCGGACAATCTCTGAAGCTTTCTTT

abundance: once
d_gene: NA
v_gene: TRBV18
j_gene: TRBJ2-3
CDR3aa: CASSRTVQDTQYF
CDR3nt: TGTGCCAGCTCACGGACAGTGCAGGATACGCAGTATTTT

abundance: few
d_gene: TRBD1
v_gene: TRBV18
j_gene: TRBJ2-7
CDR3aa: CASSPRQGASVEQYF
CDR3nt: TGTGCCAGCTCACCTAGACAGGGGGCCTCTGTCGAGCAGTACTTC

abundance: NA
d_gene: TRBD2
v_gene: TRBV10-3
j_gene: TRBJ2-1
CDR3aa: CAISGTSGGTTNEQFF
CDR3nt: TGTGCCATCAGTGGGACTAGCGGGGGGACCACCAATGAGCAGTTCTTC

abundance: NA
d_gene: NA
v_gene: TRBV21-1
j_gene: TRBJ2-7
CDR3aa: CASSALDREIHEQYF
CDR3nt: TGTGCCAGCAGCGCCCTTGACAGGGAAATCCACGAGCAGTACTTC

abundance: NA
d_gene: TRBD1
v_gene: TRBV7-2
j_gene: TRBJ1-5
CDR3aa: CASSFTGTGANQPQHF
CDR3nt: TGTGCCAGCAGCTTCACCGGGACAGGGGCCAATCAGCCCCAGCATTTT

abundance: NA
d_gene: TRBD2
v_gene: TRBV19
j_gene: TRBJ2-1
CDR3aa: CASSDDLAGADPSYNEQFF
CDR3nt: TGTGCCAGTAGCGACGATCTAGCGGGGGCCGATCCTTCCTACAATGAGCAGTTCTTC

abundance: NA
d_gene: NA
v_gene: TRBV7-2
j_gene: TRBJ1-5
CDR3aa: CASSLTSGPEPQHF
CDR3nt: TGTGCCAGCAGCTTAACGTCAGGTCCGGAGCCCCAGCATTTT

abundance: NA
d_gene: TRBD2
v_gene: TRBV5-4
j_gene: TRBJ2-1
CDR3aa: CASSPGTSGRNEQFF
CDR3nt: TGTGCCAGCAGCCCTGGGACTAGCGGGAGAAATGAGCAGTTCTTC

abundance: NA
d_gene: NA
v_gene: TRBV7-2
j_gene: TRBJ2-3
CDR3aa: CASSLGEGGVRDTQYF
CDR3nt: TGTGCCAGCAGCTTAGGGGAGGGGGGAGTCAGAGATACGCAGTATTTT

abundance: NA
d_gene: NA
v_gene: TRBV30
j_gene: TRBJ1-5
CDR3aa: CAWSGKRWGGEGNQPQHF
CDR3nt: TGTGCCTGGAGCGGTAAACGGTGGGGGGGCGAAGGCAATCAGCCCCAGCATTTT

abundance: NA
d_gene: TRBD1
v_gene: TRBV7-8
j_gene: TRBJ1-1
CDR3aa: CASSPSRGQGAENTEAFF
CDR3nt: TGTGCCAGCAGCCCCTCCCGGGGACAGGGGGCCGAGAACACTGAAGCTTTCTTT

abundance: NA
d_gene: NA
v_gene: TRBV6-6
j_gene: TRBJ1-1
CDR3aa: CASLMRGWAEAFF
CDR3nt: TGTGCCAGCCTCATGAGGGGGTGGGCTGAAGCTTTCTTT

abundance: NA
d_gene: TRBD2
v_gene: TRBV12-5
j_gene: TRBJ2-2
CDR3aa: CASGSRYWEGSSNTGELFF
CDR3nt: TGTGCTAGTGGTTCTCGGTACTGGGAGGGGAGCTCGAACACCGGGGAGCTGTTTTTT

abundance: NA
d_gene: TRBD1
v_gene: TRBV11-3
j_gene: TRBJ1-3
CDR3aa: CASSTGQGGNTIYF
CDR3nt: TGTGCCAGCAGCACGGGACAGGGTGGAAACACCATATATTTT

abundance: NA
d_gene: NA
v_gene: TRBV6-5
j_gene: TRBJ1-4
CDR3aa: CASRGHPTNEKLFF
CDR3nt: TGTGCCAGCAGGGGACATCCAACTAATGAAAAACTGTTTTTT

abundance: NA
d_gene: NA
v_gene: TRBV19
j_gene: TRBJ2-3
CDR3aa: CASSRDLFQGTQYF
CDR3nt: TGTGCCAGTAGCAGGGACTTGTTCCAAGGTACGCAGTATTTT

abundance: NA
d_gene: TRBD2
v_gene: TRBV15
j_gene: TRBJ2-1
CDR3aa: CATSRWSSGAYNEQFF
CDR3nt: TGTGCCACCAGCAGATGGTCAAGCGGGGCCTACAATGAGCAGTTCTTC

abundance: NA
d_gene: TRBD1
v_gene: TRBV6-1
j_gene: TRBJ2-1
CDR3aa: CASSRRDRVDNEQFF
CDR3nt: TGTGCCAGCAGTCGCCGGGACAGGGTCGACAATGAGCAGTTCTTC

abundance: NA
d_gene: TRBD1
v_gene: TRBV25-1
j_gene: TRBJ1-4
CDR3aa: CASSGQGMETNEKLFF
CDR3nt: TGTGCCAGCAGTGGACAGGGCATGGAAACTAATGAAAAACTGTTTTTT

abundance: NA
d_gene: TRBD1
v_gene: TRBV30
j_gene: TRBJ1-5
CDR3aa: CAWGTGTGQPQHF
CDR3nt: TGTGCCTGGGGGACAGGAACGGGTCAGCCCCAGCATTTT

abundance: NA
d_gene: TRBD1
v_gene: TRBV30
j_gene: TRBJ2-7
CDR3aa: CAWSGGDRAWEQYF
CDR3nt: TGTGCCTGGAGTGGGGGGGACAGGGCATGGGAGCAGTACTTC

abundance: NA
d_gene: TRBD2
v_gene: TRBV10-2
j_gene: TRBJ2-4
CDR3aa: CASSPAGGLRAKNIQYF
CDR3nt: TGCGCCAGCAGCCCAGCGGGGGGGCTGAGGGCCAAAAACATTCAGTACTTC

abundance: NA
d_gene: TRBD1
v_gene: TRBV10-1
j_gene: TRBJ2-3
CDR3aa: CASSQRGQGATDTQYF
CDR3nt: TGCGCCAGCAGCCAGAGAGGACAGGGGGCAACAGATACGCAGTATTTT

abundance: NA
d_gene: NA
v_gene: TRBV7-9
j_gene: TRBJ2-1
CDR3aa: CASSLVGVGVEQFF
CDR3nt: TGTGCCAGCAGCTTAGTGGGAGTCGGGGTTGAGCAGTTCTTC

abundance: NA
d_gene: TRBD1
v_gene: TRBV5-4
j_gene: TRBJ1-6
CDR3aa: CASSPSSGTDNSPLHF
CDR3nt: TGTGCCAGCAGCCCCTCCTCCGGGACAGATAATTCACCCCTCCACTTT

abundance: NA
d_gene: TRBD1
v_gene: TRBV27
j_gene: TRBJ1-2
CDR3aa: CASSPRQGVGYGYTF
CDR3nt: TGTGCCAGCAGCCCCAGACAGGGAGTAGGCTATGGCTACACCTTC

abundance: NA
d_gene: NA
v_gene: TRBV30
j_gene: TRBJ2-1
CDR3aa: CAWSVARPLNNEQFF
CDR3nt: TGTGCCTGGAGTGTGGCTAGACCTCTTAACAATGAGCAGTTCTTC

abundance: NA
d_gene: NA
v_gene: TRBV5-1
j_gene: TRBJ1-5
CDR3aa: CASSRDGGDPQPQHF
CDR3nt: TGCGCCAGCAGCCGAGACGGGGGGGACCCTCAGCCCCAGCATTTT

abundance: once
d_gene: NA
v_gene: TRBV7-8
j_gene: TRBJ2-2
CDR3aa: CASITGTSTGELFF
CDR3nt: TGTGCCAGCATCACCGGGACATCCACCGGGGAGCTGTTTTTT

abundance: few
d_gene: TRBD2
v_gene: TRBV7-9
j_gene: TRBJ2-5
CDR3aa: CASGREGPGETQYF
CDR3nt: TGTGCCTCCGGGCGGGAGGGCCCTGGAGAGACCCAGTACTTC

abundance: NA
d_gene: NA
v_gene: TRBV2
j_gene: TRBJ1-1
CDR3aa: CASSEAGMNTEAFF
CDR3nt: TGTGCCAGCAGTGAGGCAGGTATGAACACTGAAGCTTTCTTT